Listed here are 12 T cell receptor beta chains from one sample, sequenced in a study of long-term antiretroviral therapy in people with HIV. Version v3.0 of the immunoSEQ assay ran at survey level. Generated by immunoSEQ multiplex PCR, the TCRdb table keeps only in-frame clones and is missing some. This table has 20,000 to 30,000 clones, around four fifths appearing once. The sample consisted of unsorted PBMCs, taken 3 years after starting antiretroviral therapy. The receptors were sampled from a man aged 18 to 29 with HIV.

V and J are TRBV28 and TRBJ2-5, with no clear D. This CDR3 has 15 amino acids. V was shortened by 6 bases and J by 0 bases, with 14 bases between the two germline ends. Germline V gene lookup returns CDR1 MDHEN and CDR2 SYDVKM. CDR3 region: CASSPSSDYQETQYF. CDR3 DNA: TGTGCCAGCAGCCCTTCCTCCGACTACCAAGAGACCCAGTACTTC.

The chain links TRBV6-5 to TRBJ2-1; D is unresolved. Germline-derived CDR1 and CDR2 are MNHEY and SVGAGI. V lost 6 bases and J lost 6, with 9 bases in between. The CDR3 sequence is 12 residues long. The CDR3 DNA sequence: TGTGCCAGCAGGCCCCATAGCAATGAGCAGTTCTTC. Translated: CASRPHSNEQFF.

This clone was recorded only once. The chain uses TRBV19 and TRBJ2-5; the D gene could be TRBD1 or TRBD2 (5 bases each). The CDR3 is 13 residues long. Germline CDR1 reads LNHDA; CDR2 reads SQIVND (reference sequence). Trimming took off 5 bases at V and 2 bases at J, with 9 bases between the two ends. CDR3 DNA sequence: TGTGCCAGTAGTGGGGGAATGCAAGAGACCCAGTACTTC. Amino acid sequence: CASSGGMQETQYF.

The chain joins TRBV5-1 to TRBJ1-1; D gene uncertain. CDR1 and CDR2 from the germline V gene are SGHRS and YFSETQ. The CDR3 is made up of 14 amino acids. V lost 2 bases, J lost 5 bases, and 13 bases lay in between. The CDR3 loop reads CASSFLRPGTEAFF. The CDR3 nucleotides are TGCGCCAGCAGCTTCCTCCGCCCGGGTACTGAAGCTTTCTTT.

This chain links TRBV30 with TRBJ2-7; 7 bases fit TRBD1. The V gene end was trimmed by 6 bases and the J gene end by 6 bases; junction bases not matched to a gene: 8. CDR3 length: 12 amino acids. Germline V gene data show CDR1 as GTSNPN and CDR2 as SVGIG (reference sequence). CDR3 amino acids: CACGTAFAEQYF. In DNA form, the CDR3 reads TGTGCCTGCGGGACAGCGTTCGCCGAGCAGTACTTC.

The chain is built from TRBV28 and TRBJ2-7; 7 nucleotides agree with TRBD1. The CDR3 totals 14 residues. The germline V gene encodes CDR1 MDHEN and CDR2 SYDVKM. V was clipped by 6 bases and J by 4 bases; unmatched bases: 9. CDR3 residues: CASSPYRGFYEQYV. Written as DNA, the CDR3 is TGTGCCAGCAGCCCATACAGGGGTTTTTACGAGCAGTACGTC.

The chain uses TRBV9 and TRBJ1-6; D is unresolved. This CDR3 comprises 14 residues. In germline, CDR1 is SGDLS, CDR2 YYNGEE. The V gene lost 4 bases and the J gene lost 7 bases, with 12 bases spanning the gap. The CDR3 spells CASSPRAENSPLHF. CDR3 bases: TGTGCCAGCAGCCCTCGGGCCGAGAATTCACCCCTCCACTTT. Full variable domain (outside the CDR3, taken from reference TRBV9 and TRBJ1-6): DSGVTQTPKHLITATGQRVTLRCSPRSGDLSVYWYQQSLDQGLQFLIQYYNGEERAKGNILERFSAQQFPDLHSELNLSSLELGDSALYFCASSPRAENSPLHFGNGTRLTVT.

This clone appeared a single time. The chain uses TRBV2 and TRBJ1-5, with D possibly being TRBD1 (6 bases). Between the trimmed V and J ends, which lost 3 bases and 6 bases, there was a span of 15 bases. This CDR3 region has 15 residues. Germline V gene data show CDR1 as SNHLY and CDR2 as FYNNEI. Written as DNA, the CDR3 is TGTGCCAGCAGTGAGGGTGACAGGTACAGTCAGCCCCAGCATTTT. This codes for CASSEGDRYSQPQHF.

This clone is a singleton in its sample. V is TRBV4-1 and J is TRBJ2-1; 10 bases line up with TRBD1. CDR1 is MGHRA and CDR2 is YSYEKL in the germline V gene. The CDR3 extends over 20 amino acids. V dropped 1 base and J dropped 0; count of bases not matched to a gene: 12. CDR3 coding DNA: TGCGCCAGCAGCCAAGGCCCGGGACAGGGGACTCGTAGCTCCTACAATGAGCAGTTCTTC. It yields the protein CASSQGPGQGTRSSYNEQFF.

Comments on this clone: An end of the junction does not agree with germline; a read error may underlie this. This chain joins TRBV7-7 and TRBJ2-5, with 10 positions matching TRBD1. Germline-derived CDR1 and CDR2 are SSHAT and FNYEAQ (reference sequence). The CDR3 is made up of 16 amino acids. CDR3 amino acids: CASSAISDRGIETQYF. The DNA for the CDR3 is TGTGCTAGCAGCGCCATCTCGGACAGGGGGATAGAGACCCAGTACTTC.

The V call is TRBV28, the J call TRBJ1-1; TRBD1 agrees at 8 bases. The CDR3 runs 15 residues. Germline loops: CDR1 MDHEN, CDR2 SYDVKM. V lost 3 bases and J lost 2; bases outside the gene matches: 5. The DNA for the CDR3 is TGTGCCAGCAGTTTGAGGGACAGGCCAAACACTGAAGCTTTCTTT. Translated: CASSLRDRPNTEAFF.

The chain links TRBV27 to TRBJ1-4; 8 bases match TRBD1. In germline, CDR1 is MNHEY, CDR2 SMNVEV (reference sequence). Germline trimming cut 5 bases from V and 8 bases from J; bases unmatched to any gene: 10. This CDR3 contains 15 residues. CDR3 sequence (DNA): TGTGCCAGCAGTCCAGGGACAGGTGTTCAGGAAAAACTGTTTTTT. It yields the protein CASSPGTGVQEKLFF.